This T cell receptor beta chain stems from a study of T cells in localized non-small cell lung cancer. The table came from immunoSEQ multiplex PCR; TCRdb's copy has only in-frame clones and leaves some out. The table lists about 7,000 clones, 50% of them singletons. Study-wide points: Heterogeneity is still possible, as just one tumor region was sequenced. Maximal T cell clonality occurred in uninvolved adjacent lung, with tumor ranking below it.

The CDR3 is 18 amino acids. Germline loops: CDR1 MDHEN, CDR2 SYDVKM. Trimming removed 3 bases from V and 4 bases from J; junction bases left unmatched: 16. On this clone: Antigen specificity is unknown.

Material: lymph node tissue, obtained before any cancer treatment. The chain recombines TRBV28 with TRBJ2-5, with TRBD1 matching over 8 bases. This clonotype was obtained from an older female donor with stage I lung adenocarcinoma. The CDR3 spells CASSFPTQGEAFLETQYF. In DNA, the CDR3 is TGTGCCAGCAGTTTCCCTACACAGGGGGAGGCCTTTCTAGAGACCCAGTACTTC.